This T cell receptor (beta chain) comes out of a study of T cell responses to AZD1222 COVID-19 vaccine. The assay was immunoSEQ multiplex PCR, and TCRdb's table has in-frame clones only and misses some. The table records roughly 150,000 clones, 88% of them present only once. Sequenced material: peripheral blood, taken after recovery from COVID-19. This sequence originates from an adult who had recovered from COVID-19.

Here the CDR3 reads CASSPRGQAGELFF. The DNA of the CDR3 is TGTGCCAGCAGCCCCAGGGGGCAGGCCGGGGAGCTGTTTTTT. J is TRBJ2-2 and V is TRBV7-8; 8 bases are shared with TRBD1. The V gene end was trimmed by 5 bases and the J gene end by 6 bases; junction bases not matched to a gene: 5. This CDR3 is 14 amino acids long. Germline-derived CDR1 and CDR2 are SGHVS and FQNEAQ.